Presented here are 30 T cell receptor beta chains from one specimen sequenced in a study of blood T cell repertoires in COVID-19. The repertoire was sequenced with immunoSEQ multiplex PCR; TCRdb's copy has only in-frame clones and lacks some. Of 170,000 or so clones in the sample, around nine tenths are singletons; the top ten hold 6.5% to 8.5%. Material for sequencing was PBMCs or T cells enriched from blood (not recorded which). These receptors were collected from a woman aged 45 to 65 who had recovered from COVID-19.

The chain is built from TRBV7-9 and TRBJ1-1; 7 nucleotides match TRBD1. The V segment lost 6 bases and the J segment 0 bases; nucleotides outside the gene matches: 19. The CDR3 is 19 amino acids. In germline, CDR1 is SEHNR, CDR2 FQNEAQ (reference sequence). CDR3 in amino acids: CASRTDRAREKSLNTEAFF. CDR3 bases: TGTGCCAGCAGAACTGACAGGGCTCGGGAAAAATCACTGAACACTGAAGCTTTCTTT.

On this clone itself: The junction differs from germline at one of its ends, possibly a read error. The chain couples TRBV19 to TRBJ1-1, with a possible D match to TRBD1 (5 bases). This CDR3 has 17 amino acids. Germline V CDR1 and CDR2: LNHDA, SQIVND (reference sequence). The CDR3 nucleotides are TGTGCCAGTAGTATTGTGGGGAAAGAGAGGTTCGGGACTGAAACTTTCTTT. Translated: CASSIVGKERFGTETFF.

The rearrangement joins TRBV18 to TRBJ2-1; 9 bases are a match to TRBD2. There are 17 residues in the CDR3. Per germline, CDR1 KGHSH and CDR2 LQKENI. Trimming took 3 bases from V and 8 from J; bases not matched to a gene: 14. As DNA, the CDR3 is TGTGCCAGCTCACCCTCAATGTTAGCGGGGGCCCTGGATGAGCAGTTCTTC. It yields the protein CASSPSMLAGALDEQFF.

The chain combines TRBV7-9 with TRBJ2-1; maybe TRBD2 (5 bases). Germline loops: CDR1 SEHNR, CDR2 FQNEAQ (reference sequence). The CDR3 runs 12 residues. Trimming removed 3 bases at V and 6 bases at J, with 6 bases between. This CDR3 reads CASSFRGNEQFF. Here the CDR3 DNA reads TGTGCCAGCAGCTTCCGGGGCAATGAGCAGTTCTTC.

This clone has only one observation. V and J are TRBV6-2 or TRBV6-3 and TRBJ1-4, with 7 bases identical to TRBD1. Germline lookup yields CDR1 MNHEY and CDR2 SVGEGT. The ends lost 4 bases at V and 7 bases at J; junction bases unmatched: 15. The CDR3 contains 17 residues. The CDR3: CASSSLRSTGSIEKLFF. CDR3 DNA sequence: TGTGCCAGCAGTTCCCTCCGGTCGACAGGGAGTATTGAAAAACTGTTTTTT.

The V call is TRBV5-8, the J call TRBJ2-2; possible D gene TRBD1, 5 bases. CDR3 length equals 13 residues. Deletions cut 10 bases from V and 1 base from J, with 11 bases between. CDR1 is SGHTS and CDR2 is YDEGEE in the germline V gene. The CDR3 nucleotides are TGTGCCTGCGACAGTAGGAACACCGGGGAGCTGTTTTTT. This sequence encodes CACDSRNTGELFF.

V usage is TRBV18 and J usage is TRBJ2-1; the D gene is possibly TRBD2 (5 bases). Germline values: CDR1 KGHSH, CDR2 LQKENI. Trimming left V 2 bases short and J 7 bases short, with 9 bases between. The CDR3 length is 13 residues. In DNA form, the CDR3 reads TGTGCCAGCTCACCAGGACTGGGGAATGAGCAGTTCTTC. Its protein product is CASSPGLGNEQFF.

CDR3 sequence reads: CASSRGQSLNLAKNIQYF. The DNA for the CDR3 is TGTGCCAGCAGCCGCGGACAGTCGTTAAATCTTGCCAAAAACATTCAGTACTTC. The J gene is TRBJ2-4, the V gene TRBV3-1 (or the pseudogene TRBV3-2), with D possibly being TRBD1 (6 bases). The CDR3 is 18 amino acids. V gave up 4 bases and J gave up 1 base, with 20 bases separating them. The germline gives CDR1 LGHDT, CDR2 YNNKEL (reference sequence).

The V gene is TRBV5-1, the J gene TRBJ2-2, with a weak D call TRBD2 (5 bases). Trimming shortened V by 2 bases and J by 1 base, and 6 bases separated the two germline ends. This CDR3 region has 14 residues. CDR1 and CDR2 from the germline V gene are SGHRS and YFSETQ. The CDR3 region has the DNA TGCGCCAGCAGCTTCCGGGGGAACACCGGGGAGCTGTTTTTT. Translated: CASSFRGNTGELFF.

The chain uses TRBV15 and TRBJ2-3; 8 bases agree with TRBD2. The CDR3 is 13 residues long. Trimming at V came to 8 bases and at J to 5 bases, leaving 6 bases not matched to a gene. Germline CDR1 is LNHNV and CDR2 is YYDKDF (reference sequence). CDR3 DNA sequence: TGTGCCACCCAGCGGGGGAATATAGATACGCAGTATTTT. This encodes CATQRGNIDTQYF.

The chain links TRBV6-5 to TRBJ1-6, with 8 bases fitting TRBD1. The length of the CDR3 is 16 residues. The trim removed 4 bases at V and 7 bases at J, leaving 9 bases unmatched. Per the germline V gene, CDR1 is MNHEY and CDR2 is SVGAGI. CDR3 in amino acids: CASSSLRQGRNSPLHF. CDR3 sequence (DNA): TGTGCCAGCAGTTCGCTTAGACAGGGGAGAAATTCACCCCTCCACTTT.

The rearrangement links TRBV19 to TRBJ1-4; a weak D match, TRBD1 (5 bases). CDR3 length equals 15 residues. Germline CDR1 and CDR2: LNHDA and SQIVND (reference sequence). V was pared by 2 bases and J by 3 bases, with 10 bases between. CDR3 bases: TGTGCCAGTAGTATACGCGGGGGAGCTAATGAAAAACTGTTTTTT. Translated: CASSIRGGANEKLFF.

This sequence joins TRBV12-3 or TRBV12-4 and TRBJ1-6; D gene uncertain. The CDR3 totals 12 residues. Trimming took 7 bases from V and 6 from J, leaving 7 bases between them. The CDR3 sequence is CASTQANSPLHF. The CDR3 DNA reads as TGTGCCAGCACGCAGGCTAATTCACCCCTCCACTTT.

In nucleotides, the CDR3 is TGTGCCAGCAGTCGAAGGGGGCAGGGGGCTAACGGAGAGACCCAGTACTTC. This translates into CASSRRGQGANGETQYF. The chain employs TRBV7-2 and TRBJ2-5, with 8 positions matching TRBD1. The CDR3 length is 17 residues. V gave up 6 bases and J gave up 4 bases; unmatched junction bases: 16. Looked up from germline, CDR1 is SGHTA and CDR2 is FQGNSA.

The chain uses TRBV5-1 and TRBJ2-2; tentatively, D is TRBD1 (7 bases). Germline V CDR1 and CDR2: SGHRS, YFSETQ. This CDR3 contains 16 residues. Trimming stripped 0 bases from V and 4 bases from J, with 13 bases between. The CDR3 region has the DNA TGCGCCAGCAGCTTGGCCGGAGGGGGCCTCACCGGGGAGCTGTTTTTT. It codes for CASSLAGGGLTGELFF.

This clone came up once. The chain has TRBV7-3 and TRBJ2-2, with a possible D match to TRBD1 (5 bases). This CDR3 region has 15 residues. V was trimmed by 1 base and J by 5 bases, leaving 11 bases between them. From germline, CDR1 is SGHTA and CDR2 FQGTGA. The CDR3 DNA reads TGTGCCAGCAGCTTAATGGCAGGGTTGACCGGGGAGCTGTTTTTT. Amino acid sequence: CASSLMAGLTGELFF.

This clone has more than one count but fewer than ten. This chain links TRBV5-1 with TRBJ1-1, with D maybe TRBD1 (6 bases). Germline V gives CDR1 SGHRS, CDR2 YFSETQ. The V gene lost 4 bases and the J gene lost 0 bases, with 13 bases spanning the gap. The CDR3 runs 15 residues. Here the CDR3 DNA reads TGCGCCAGCAGCATTGGACAGAACATGAACACTGAAGCTTTCTTT. Translating it yields CASSIGQNMNTEAFF.

This sequence joins TRBV4-1 and TRBJ1-4; possible D gene TRBD1, 5 bases. Trimming removed 3 bases at V and 7 bases at J, with 12 bases between. Germline V gives CDR1 MGHRA, CDR2 YSYEKL. The length of the CDR3 is 14 residues. Here the CDR3 reads CASSHPGVGEKLFF. For the CDR3, the DNA is TGCGCCAGCAGCCACCCGGGGGTCGGTGAAAAACTGTTTTTT.

The V and J genes are TRBV30 and TRBJ2-5; 8 nucleotides agree with TRBD2. The CDR3 sequence is 15 residues long. With V trimmed by 0 bases and J by 7 bases, 10 bases remained unmatched. Germline V gene lookup returns CDR1 GTSNPN and CDR2 SVGIG (reference sequence). CDR3 loop: CAWSVGAGGQVTQYF. The CDR3, as DNA: TGTGCCTGGAGTGTAGGGGCGGGGGGCCAGGTGACCCAGTACTTC.

The chain has TRBV5-1 and TRBJ1-3, with a possible D match to TRBD1 (5 bases). The CDR3 is 14 residues long. CDR1 is SGHRS and CDR2 is YFSETQ in the germline V gene. V was clipped by 4 bases and J by 1 base, with 9 bases between them. CDR3 bases: TGCGCCAGCAGCCCAGGGAAATCTGGAAACACCATATATTTT. Its protein is CASSPGKSGNTIYF.

The gene calls are TRBV6-5 and TRBJ1-2, with D tentatively TRBD1 (5 bases). This CDR3 is 15 amino acids long. Between the trimmed V and J ends, which lost 0 bases and 1 base, there was a span of 9 bases. Germline V lookup: CDR1 MNHEY, CDR2 SVGAGI. In nucleotides, the CDR3 is TGTGCCAGCAGTTACTCGCCGACAGTTAACTATGGCTACACCTTC. Translating it yields CASSYSPTVNYGYTF.

The chain combines TRBV7-2 with TRBJ1-2; a weak D match, TRBD1 (6 bases). CDR3 length equals 13 residues. CDR1 is SGHTA, CDR2 FQGNSA, per germline. V was cut by 2 bases and J by 3 bases, with 7 bases left in between. The CDR3 DNA sequence: TGTGCCAGCAGCTTAAGACAGGACTATGGCTACACCTTC. This encodes CASSLRQDYGYTF.

The CDR3 protein is CASSLQGATNEKLFF. CDR3 DNA: TGTGCCAGCAGCTTACAGGGGGCAACTAATGAAAAACTGTTTTTT. The J gene is TRBJ1-4, the V gene TRBV7-8, with 7 bases matching TRBD1. The CDR3 has 15 amino acids. CDR1 is SGHVS and CDR2 is FQNEAQ in the germline V gene. V was clipped by 2 bases and J by 0 bases; unmatched bases: 0.

The chain carries TRBV4-3 and TRBJ2-3; D not resolved. The CDR3 extends over 16 amino acids. Germline V gene lookup returns CDR1 LGHNA and CDR2 YSLEER. V lost 0 bases and J 2 bases, leaving 12 bases between the germline ends. CDR3 sequence (DNA): TGCGCCAGCAGCCAAGATCGCCCGCAGAACACAGATACGCAGTATTTT. Its translation is CASSQDRPQNTDTQYF.

This rearrangement joins TRBV7-9 to TRBJ2-5, with TRBD1 identical over 10 bases. CDR3 size: 15 residues. CDR1 is SEHNR, CDR2 FQNEAQ, per germline (reference sequence). V gave up 5 bases and J gave up 5 bases; unmatched junction bases: 8. The CDR3 nucleotides read TGTGCCAGCAGCCGTCGGACAGGGGGGTCGGAGACCCAGTACTTC. Its protein product is CASSRRTGGSETQYF.

This chain connects TRBV24-1 to TRBJ2-3; TRBD2 matches 8 bases. V lost 6 bases to trimming and J lost 6 bases; unmatched junction nucleotides: 7. Germline V gives CDR1 KGHDR, CDR2 SFDVKD. The CDR3 consists of 14 residues. In DNA form, the CDR3 reads TGTGCCACCAGTCATTCGACGGGGGGGGATACGCAGTATTTT. The encoded protein is CATSHSTGGDTQYF.

This clone occurred a few times. The chain employs TRBV10-3 and TRBJ1-1, with D unresolved. The CDR3 has 16 amino acids. Per germline, CDR1 ENHRY and CDR2 SYGVKD. V lost 2 bases and J 6 bases, leaving 19 bases between the germline ends. DNA of the CDR3: TGTGCCATCAGTGAGGAGGGAACAAGGACGGGTTCTGAAGCTTTCTTT. This codes for CAISEEGTRTGSEAFF.

V is TRBV18 and J is TRBJ2-7; 8 nucleotides align to TRBD1. The V and J ends lost 3 bases and 6 bases, in that order; junction bases with no gene match: 7. CDR3 length: 14 residues. Germline V gene sequence: CDR1 KGHSH, CDR2 LQKENI. For the CDR3, the DNA is TGTGCCAGCTCACCTAGCAATACAGGGGGCGAGCAGTACTTC. It yields the protein CASSPSNTGGEQYF. The full variable domain, in which reference TRBV18 and TRBJ2-7 provide the parts outside the CDR3, is NAGVMQNPRHLVRRRGQEARLRCSPMKGHSHVYWYRQLPEEGLKFMVYLQKENIIDESGMPKERFSAEFPKEGPSILRIQQVVRGDSAAYFCASSPSNTGGEQYFGPGTRLTVT.

V and J are TRBV19 and TRBJ1-5, with a weak D call TRBD1 (5 bases). Germline lookup yields CDR1 LNHDA and CDR2 SQIVND (reference sequence). The V gene lost 5 bases and the J gene lost 6 bases, with 11 bases spanning the gap. This CDR3 comprises 13 residues. The CDR3 DNA reads as TGTGCCAGTAGTTGGGGACTGGGTCAGCCCCAGCATTTT. It codes for CASSWGLGQPQHF.

The V and J genes are TRBV7-3 and TRBJ1-2; perhaps TRBD1 as D (5 bases). The CDR3 is made up of 14 amino acids. Trimming took 1 base from V and 4 from J, leaving 10 bases between them. CDR1 SGHTA and CDR2 FQGTGA come from the germline V gene. CDR3 residues: CASSLNRGSYGYTF. The CDR3 coding sequence is TGTGCCAGCAGCTTAAATAGGGGCAGCTATGGCTACACCTTC.